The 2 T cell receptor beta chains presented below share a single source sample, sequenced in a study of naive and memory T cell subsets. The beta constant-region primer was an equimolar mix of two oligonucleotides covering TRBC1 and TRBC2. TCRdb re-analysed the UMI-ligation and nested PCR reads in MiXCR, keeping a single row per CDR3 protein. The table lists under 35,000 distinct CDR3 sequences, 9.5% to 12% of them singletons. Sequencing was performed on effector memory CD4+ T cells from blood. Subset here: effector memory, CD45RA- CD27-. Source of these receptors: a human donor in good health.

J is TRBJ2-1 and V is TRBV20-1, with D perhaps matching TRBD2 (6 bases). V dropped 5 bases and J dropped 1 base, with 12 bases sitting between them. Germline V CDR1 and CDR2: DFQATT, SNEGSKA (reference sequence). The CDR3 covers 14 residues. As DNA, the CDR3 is TGCAGTGCTGAAACCGGGAGTTCCTACAATGAGCAGTTCTTC. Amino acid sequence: CSAETGSSYNEQFF.

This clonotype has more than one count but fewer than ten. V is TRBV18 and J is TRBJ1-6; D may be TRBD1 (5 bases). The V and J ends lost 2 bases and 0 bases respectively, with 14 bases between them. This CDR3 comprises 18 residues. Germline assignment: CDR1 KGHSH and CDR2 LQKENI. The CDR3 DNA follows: TGTGCCAGCTCACCAATTCCAAACAGGAGCTCCTATAATTCACCCCTCCACTTT. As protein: CASSPIPNRSSYNSPLHF.